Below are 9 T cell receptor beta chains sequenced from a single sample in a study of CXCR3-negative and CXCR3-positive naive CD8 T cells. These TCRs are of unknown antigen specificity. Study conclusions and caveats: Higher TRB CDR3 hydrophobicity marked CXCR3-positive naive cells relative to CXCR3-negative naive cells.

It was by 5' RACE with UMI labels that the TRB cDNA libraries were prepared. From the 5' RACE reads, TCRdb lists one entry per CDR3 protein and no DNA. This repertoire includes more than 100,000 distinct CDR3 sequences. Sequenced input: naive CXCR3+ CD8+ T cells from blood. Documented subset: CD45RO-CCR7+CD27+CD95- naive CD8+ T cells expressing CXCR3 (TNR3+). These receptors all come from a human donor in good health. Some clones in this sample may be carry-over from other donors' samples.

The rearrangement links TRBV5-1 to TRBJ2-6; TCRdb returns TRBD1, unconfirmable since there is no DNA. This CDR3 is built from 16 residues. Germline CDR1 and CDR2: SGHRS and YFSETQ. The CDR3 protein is CASSFKQGMGANVLTF.

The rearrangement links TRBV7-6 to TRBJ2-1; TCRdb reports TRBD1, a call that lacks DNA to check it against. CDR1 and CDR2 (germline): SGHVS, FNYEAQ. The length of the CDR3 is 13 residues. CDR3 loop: CASSPAGTNEQFF.

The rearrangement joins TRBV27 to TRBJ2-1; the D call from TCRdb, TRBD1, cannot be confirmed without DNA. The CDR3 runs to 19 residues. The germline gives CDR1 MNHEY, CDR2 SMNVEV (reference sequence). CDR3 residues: CASSLLTPRQGISYNEQFF.

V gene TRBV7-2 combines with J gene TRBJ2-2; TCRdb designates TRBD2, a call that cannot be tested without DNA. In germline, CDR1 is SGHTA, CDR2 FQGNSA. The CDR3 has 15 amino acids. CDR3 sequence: CASSLSWWGDGELFF.

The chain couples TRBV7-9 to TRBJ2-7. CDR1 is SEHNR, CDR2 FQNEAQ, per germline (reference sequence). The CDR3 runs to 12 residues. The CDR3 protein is CASSLALNEQYF. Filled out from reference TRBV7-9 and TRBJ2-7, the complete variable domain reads DTGVSQNPRHKITKRGQNVTFRCDPISEHNRLYWYRQTLGQGPEFLTYFQNEAQLEKSRLLSDRFSAERPKGSFSTLEIQRTEQGDSAMYLCASSLALNEQYFGPGTRLTVT.

The chain's CDR3 is CASSYDLITEAFF. V usage is TRBV5-5 and J usage is TRBJ1-1. The CDR3 has 13 residues. The germline V gene encodes CDR1 SGHKS and CDR2 YYEKEE (reference sequence).

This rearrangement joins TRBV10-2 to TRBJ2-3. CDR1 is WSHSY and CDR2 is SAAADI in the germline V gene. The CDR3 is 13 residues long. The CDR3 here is CASSEVGYDTQYF.

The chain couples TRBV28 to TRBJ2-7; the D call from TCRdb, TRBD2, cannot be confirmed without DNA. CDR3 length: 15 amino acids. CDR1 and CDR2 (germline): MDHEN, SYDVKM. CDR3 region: CASSLLAMDSYEQYF.

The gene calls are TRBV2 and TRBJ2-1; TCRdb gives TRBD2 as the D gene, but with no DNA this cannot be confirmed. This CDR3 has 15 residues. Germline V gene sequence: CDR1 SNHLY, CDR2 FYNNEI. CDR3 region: CASSLRLAEYNEQFF.